The 2 T cell receptor beta chains listed next were all sequenced from one sample in a study of cytomegalovirus exposure and HLA in healthy donors. 60 Vbeta and 13 Jbeta primers were used in PCR. Profiling relied on immunoSEQ multiplex PCR, and the TCRdb table lists in-frame clones only, not all of them. The profile shows 150,000 to 200,000 clones, 60% to 85% of them singletons. Sequenced: PBMCs. These receptors all come from a woman in her 50s in good health and CMV-seropositive.

J is TRBJ1-2 and V is TRBV7-2; tentatively, D is TRBD1 (5 bases). In germline, CDR1 is SGHTA, CDR2 FQGNSA. The V end was cut by 4 bases, the J end by 4 bases, with 10 bases between. The CDR3 has 13 residues. CDR3 nucleotides: TGTGCCAGCAGCTCTAGACAGCTCTATGGCTACACCTTC. Translated, it gives CASSSRQLYGYTF.

The chain recombines TRBV5-4 with TRBJ1-2, with D uncertain. Germline CDR1 reads SGHNT; CDR2 reads YYREEE (reference sequence). This CDR3 has 14 residues. V gave up 4 bases and J gave up 4 bases, with 14 bases separating them. The CDR3 loop is CASSLPTEGYGYTF. As DNA, the CDR3 is TGTGCCAGCAGCCTGCCTACGGAGGGCTATGGCTACACCTTC.